This passage covers 5 T cell receptor beta chains from one sample sequenced in a study of T cell clones after liver transplantation. Assay used: immunoSEQ multiplex PCR; TCRdb lists only in-frame clones, some missing. The table lists 95,000 to 110,000 clones, about 88% of them singletons. The source material was CD4+ T cells from blood, sampled about 50 months after liver transplant. The receptors stem from a human patient who received a liver transplant. Certain T cells may be donor cells from the graft.

This clone was recorded only once. The chain combines TRBV28 with TRBJ1-2; D is unclear. Looked up from germline, CDR1 is MDHEN and CDR2 is SYDVKM. The CDR3 has 16 amino acids. V was cut by 4 bases and J by 2 bases, with 17 bases left in between. The CDR3 DNA is TGTGCCAGCAGTTCCTGGGTAAGTCCCGGAAACTATGGCTACACCTTC. Protein sequence: CASSSWVSPGNYGYTF.

V and J are TRBV19 and TRBJ2-3, with a possible D match to TRBD1 (6 bases). V was pared by 6 bases and J by 2 bases, with 15 bases between. CDR3 size: 15 residues. Germline CDR1 and CDR2: LNHDA and SQIVND (reference sequence). Here the CDR3 DNA reads TGTGCCAGTAGAATACAGGGCCTACTCACAGATACGCAGTATTTT. Its translation: CASRIQGLLTDTQYF.

The chain employs TRBV7-2 and TRBJ2-3; 8 bases line up with TRBD2. The CDR3 sequence is 15 residues long. Per germline, CDR1 SGHTA and CDR2 FQGNSA. Trimming cost V 6 bases and J 2 bases; bases outside gene matches: 7. The CDR3 sequence is CASSLTSGFTDTQYF. CDR3 in DNA: TGTGCCAGCAGTTTAACTAGCGGATTCACAGATACGCAGTATTTT.

The rearrangement uses TRBV10-3 and TRBJ1-6; D possibly corresponds to TRBD1 (5 bases). Germline CDR1 and CDR2: ENHRY and SYGVKD. The CDR3 runs 14 residues. Trimming stripped 6 bases from V and 5 bases from J, with 11 bases between. The CDR3: CAIRPTADNSPLHF. The CDR3, as DNA: TGTGCCATCAGACCGACAGCTGATAATTCACCCCTCCACTTT.

J is TRBJ2-7 and V is TRBV11-3; D possibly matches TRBD1 or TRBD2 (5 bases each). Germline values: CDR1 SGHNT, CDR2 YENEEA. V lost 1 base and J 2 bases, leaving 9 bases between the germline ends. The CDR3 is 14 amino acids. Here the CDR3 reads CASSLAGRAYEQYF. The CDR3 nucleotides read TGTGCCAGCAGCTTAGCAGGGCGGGCCTACGAGCAGTACTTC.